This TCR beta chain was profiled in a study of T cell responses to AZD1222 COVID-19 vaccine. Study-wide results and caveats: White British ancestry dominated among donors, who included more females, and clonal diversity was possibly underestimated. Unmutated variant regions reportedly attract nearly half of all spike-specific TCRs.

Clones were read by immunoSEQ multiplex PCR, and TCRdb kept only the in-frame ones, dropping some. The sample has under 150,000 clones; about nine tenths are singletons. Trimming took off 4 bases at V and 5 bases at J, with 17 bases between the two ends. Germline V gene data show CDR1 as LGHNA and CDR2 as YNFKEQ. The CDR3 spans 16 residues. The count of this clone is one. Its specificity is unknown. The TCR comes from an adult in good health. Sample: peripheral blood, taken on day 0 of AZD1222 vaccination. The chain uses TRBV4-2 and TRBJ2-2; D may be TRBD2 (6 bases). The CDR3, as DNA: TGTGCCAGCAGCCCTGGGACTGGGTCGTGGACCGGGGAGCTGTTTTTT. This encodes CASSPGTGSWTGELFF.